A single TCR beta chain is shown here with its context. This entry belongs to a study of blood T cell repertoires in COVID-19. Across the study: COVID-19 samples, acute and convalescent, were from the United States, Italy and Spain. Sample material is recorded as cDNA or gDNA derived from T cells, B-cell-depleted T cells, or PBMCs.

Germline CDR1 is MNHEY and CDR2 is SVGEGT. V lost 2 bases and J lost 1, with 5 bases in between. The CDR3 sequence is 13 residues long. In the authors' methods: Estimated nucleated cell counts came from reference gene primer amplification. The assay was immunoSEQ multiplex PCR, and TCRdb's table has in-frame clones only and misses some. V and J calls and clone size are given by that table; D and trimming were obtained from the DNA. The table has about 180,000 clones, approximately 77% seen once; the top ten hold roughly a tenth. The chain recombines TRBV6-2 or TRBV6-3 with TRBJ1-1, with D perhaps TRBD1 (5 bases). Source material: peripheral blood. The origin of this receptor is a woman older than 75 with active or convalescent COVID-19. In DNA, the CDR3 is TGTGCCAGCAGTTACGACAGGAACACTGAAGCTTTCTTT. Its protein product is CASSYDRNTEAFF.